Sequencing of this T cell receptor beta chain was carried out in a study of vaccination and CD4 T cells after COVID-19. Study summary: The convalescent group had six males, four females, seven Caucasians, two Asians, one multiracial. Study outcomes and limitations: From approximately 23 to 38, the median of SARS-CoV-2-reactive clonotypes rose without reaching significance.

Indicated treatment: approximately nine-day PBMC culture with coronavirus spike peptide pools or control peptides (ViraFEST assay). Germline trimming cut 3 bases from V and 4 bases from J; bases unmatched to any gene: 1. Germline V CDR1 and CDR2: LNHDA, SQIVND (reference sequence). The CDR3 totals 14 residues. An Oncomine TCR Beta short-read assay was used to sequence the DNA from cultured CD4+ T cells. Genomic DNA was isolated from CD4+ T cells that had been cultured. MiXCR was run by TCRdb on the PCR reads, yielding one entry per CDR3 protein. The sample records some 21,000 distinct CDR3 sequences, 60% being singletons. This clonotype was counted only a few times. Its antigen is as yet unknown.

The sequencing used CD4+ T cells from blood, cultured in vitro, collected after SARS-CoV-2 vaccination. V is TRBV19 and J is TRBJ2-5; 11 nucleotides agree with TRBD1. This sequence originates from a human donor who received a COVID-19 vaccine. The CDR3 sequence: CASSIGQGAETQYF. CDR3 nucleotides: TGTGCCAGTAGTATTGGACAGGGGGCAGAGACCCAGTACTTC.